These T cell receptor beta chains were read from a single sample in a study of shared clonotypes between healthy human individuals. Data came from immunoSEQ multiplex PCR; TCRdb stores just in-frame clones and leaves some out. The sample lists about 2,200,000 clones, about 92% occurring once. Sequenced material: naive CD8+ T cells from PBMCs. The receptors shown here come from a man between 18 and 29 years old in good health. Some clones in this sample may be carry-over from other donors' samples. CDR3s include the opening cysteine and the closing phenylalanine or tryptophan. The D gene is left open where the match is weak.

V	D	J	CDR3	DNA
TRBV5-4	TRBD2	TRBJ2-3	CASSFTRTSGSQYF	TGTGCCAGCAGCTTTACTAGGACTAGCGGGAGCCAGTATTTT
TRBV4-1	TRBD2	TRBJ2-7	CASSLAGAYEQYF	TGCGCCAGCAGTCTAGCGGGGGCCTACGAGCAGTACTTC
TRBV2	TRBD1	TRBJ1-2	CASVTGGTDYGYTF	TGTGCCAGCGTTACCGGCGGGACAGACTATGGCTACACCTTC
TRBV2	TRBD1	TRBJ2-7	CASSEAGQGTLSYEQYF	TGTGCCAGCAGTGAAGCAGGACAGGGGACCCTCTCCTACGAGCAGTACTTC
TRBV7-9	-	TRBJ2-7	CASSLSVGPYEQYF	TGTGCCAGCAGCTTATCAGTCGGTCCCTACGAGCAGTACTTC
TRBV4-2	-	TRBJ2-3	CASRETPGLGGLDTQYF	TGTGCCAGCAGAGAGACCCCGGGACTAGGGGGCCTAGATACGCAGTATTTT
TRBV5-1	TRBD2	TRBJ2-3	CASSEGVLAEYHDTDTQYF	TGCGCCAGCAGCGAAGGGGTTCTAGCGGAATATCACGACACAGATACGCAGTATTTT
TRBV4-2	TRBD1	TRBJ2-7	CASSQSPGQNPYEQYF	TGTGCCAGCAGCCAATCGCCGGGACAGAATCCCTACGAGCAGTACTTC
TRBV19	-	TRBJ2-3	CASSKGSGASTDTQYF	TGTGCCAGTAGTAAGGGTAGCGGCGCTAGCACAGATACGCAGTATTTT
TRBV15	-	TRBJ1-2	CATSREFIGLENYGYTF	TGTGCCACCAGCAGAGAGTTTATTGGGCTCGAGAACTATGGCTACACCTTC
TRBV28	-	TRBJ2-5	CASSFQGQETQYF	TGTGCCAGCAGTTTTCAGGGCCAAGAGACCCAGTACTTC
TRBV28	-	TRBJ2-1	CATEGISYNEQFF	TGTGCCACGGAAGGGATCTCCTACAATGAGCAGTTCTTC
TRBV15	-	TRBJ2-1	CATSIPGSRPSYNEQFF	TGTGCCACCAGCATCCCCGGATCGCGGCCCTCCTACAATGAGCAGTTCTTC
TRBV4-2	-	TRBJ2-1	CASSPPGTGGDEQFF	TGTGCCAGCAGCCCTCCCGGGACTGGGGGCGATGAGCAGTTCTTC
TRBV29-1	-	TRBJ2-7	CSVQAGYEQYF	TGCAGCGTCCAAGCAGGATACGAGCAGTACTTC
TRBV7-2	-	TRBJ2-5	CASSYDAEETQYF	TGTGCCAGCAGCTACGACGCCGAAGAGACCCAGTACTTC
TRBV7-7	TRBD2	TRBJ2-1	CASSLGSGLADEQFF	TGTGCCAGCAGCTTAGGTAGCGGACTAGCGGATGAGCAGTTCTTC
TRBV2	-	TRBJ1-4	CASSVGTTNEKLFF	TGTGCCAGCAGTGTCGGAACAACTAATGAAAAACTGTTTTTT
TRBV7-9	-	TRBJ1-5	CASSYGPSNQPQHF	TGTGCCAGCAGCTACGGACCGAGCAATCAGCCCCAGCATTTT
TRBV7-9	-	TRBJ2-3	CASSPLAGTQYF	TGTGCCAGCAGTCCCCTAGCCGGAACGCAGTATTTT
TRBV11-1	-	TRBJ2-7	CASSLARDWTYEQYF	TGTGCCAGCAGCTTAGCTCGGGACTGGACCTACGAGCAGTACTTC
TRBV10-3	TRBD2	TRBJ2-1	CAIGLAHEQFF	TGTGCCATCGGACTAGCACATGAGCAGTTCTTC
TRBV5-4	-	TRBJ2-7	CASSLAAGAYEQYF	TGTGCCAGCAGCTTGGCGGCAGGGGCCTACGAGCAGTACTTC
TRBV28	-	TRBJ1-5	CASSLSAAGAGNQPQHF	TGTGCCAGCAGTTTATCCGCGGCGGGGGCGGGCAATCAGCCCCAGCATTTT
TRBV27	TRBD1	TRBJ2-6	CASSQTGLGANVLTF	TGTGCCAGCAGTCAGACAGGGTTGGGGGCCAACGTCCTGACTTTC
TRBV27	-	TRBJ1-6	CASRRGPSSGNSPLHF	TGTGCCAGCAGACGCGGACCGAGTAGCGGAAATTCACCCCTCCACTTT
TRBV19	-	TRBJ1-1	CASSRRKGLTEAFF	TGTGCCAGTAGTAGAAGAAAGGGACTCACTGAAGCTTTCTTT
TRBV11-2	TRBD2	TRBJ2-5	CASSTWTSGSRETQYF	TGTGCCAGCAGCACCTGGACTAGCGGGAGTAGGGAGACCCAGTACTTC
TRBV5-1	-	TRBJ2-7	CASSLTGTVYEQYF	TGCGCCAGCAGCTTGACCGGGACGGTCTACGAGCAGTACTTC
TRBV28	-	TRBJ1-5	CASIPRGFRPSATKTLPQHF	TGTGCCAGCATCCCCCGGGGTTTTCGACCCTCAGCAACTAAGACTCTGCCCCAGCATTTT
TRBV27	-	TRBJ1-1	CASSLSFTVEANTEAFF	TGTGCCAGCAGTTTATCGTTCACGGTCGAAGCAAACACTGAAGCTTTCTTT
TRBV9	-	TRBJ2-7	CASSVGSEQYF	TGTGCCAGCAGCGTAGGCTCCGAGCAGTACTTC
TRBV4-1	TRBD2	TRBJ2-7	CASSQGTSGSSYEQYF	TGCGCCAGCAGCCAAGGGACTAGCGGGAGCTCCTACGAGCAGTACTTC
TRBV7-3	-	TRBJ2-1	CASSPRISTYNEQFF	TGTGCCAGCAGCCCGAGGATTTCAACTTACAATGAGCAGTTCTTC
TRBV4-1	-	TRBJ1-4	CASSHIGEIKLFF	TGCGCCAGCAGCCATATCGGGGAAATAAAACTGTTTTTT
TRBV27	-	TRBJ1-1	CASSQGHDLLTEAFF	TGTGCCAGCAGCCAGGGTCACGACCTCCTCACTGAAGCTTTCTTT
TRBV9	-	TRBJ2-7	CASSPVGGSSYEQYF	TGTGCCAGCAGCCCAGTTGGGGGAAGCTCCTACGAGCAGTACTTC
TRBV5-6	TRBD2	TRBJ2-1	CASSLGLAGLNEQFF	TGTGCCAGCAGCCTGGGACTAGCGGGACTCAATGAGCAGTTCTTC
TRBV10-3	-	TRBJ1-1	CAISANTEAFF	TGTGCCATCAGTGCGAATACTGAAGCTTTCTTT
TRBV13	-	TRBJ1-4	CASSSRTDNEKLFF	TGTGCCAGCAGCTCCCGGACAGATAATGAAAAACTGTTTTTT
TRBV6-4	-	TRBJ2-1	CASSDSPAAYNEQFF	TGTGCCAGCAGTGACTCGCCAGCAGCCTACAATGAGCAGTTCTTC
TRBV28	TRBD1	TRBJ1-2	CASSLAQGGIYGYTF	TGTGCCAGCAGTTTGGCACAGGGGGGGATCTATGGCTACACCTTC
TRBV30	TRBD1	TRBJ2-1	CAWRRDRAINEQFF	TGTGCCTGGAGGCGGGACAGGGCTATCAATGAGCAGTTCTTC
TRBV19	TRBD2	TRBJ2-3	CASSIVGGSDTQYF	TGTGCCAGTAGTATTGTGGGAGGGTCAGATACGCAGTATTTT
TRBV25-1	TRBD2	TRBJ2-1	CASSADLAGVDEQFF	TGTGCCAGCAGTGCGGACCTAGCGGGAGTGGATGAGCAGTTCTTC
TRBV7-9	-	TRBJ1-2	CASSPGLEGYTF	TGTGCCAGCAGCCCCGGACTGGAGGGCTACACCTTC
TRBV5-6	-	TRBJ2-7	CASSPPVAREQYF	TGTGCCAGCAGCCCCCCAGTTGCGAGGGAGCAGTACTTC
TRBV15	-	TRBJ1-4	CATSRGILATNEKLFF	TGTGCCACCAGCCGGGGTATCTTAGCAACTAATGAAAAACTGTTTTTT
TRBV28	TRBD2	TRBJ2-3	CASSLPHMGGSDTQYF	TGTGCCAGCAGTTTACCCCATATGGGAGGGTCAGATACGCAGTATTTT
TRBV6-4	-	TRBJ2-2	CASSDSRAAGGELFF	TGTGCCAGCAGTGACTCAAGGGCAGCCGGCGGGGAGCTGTTTTTT